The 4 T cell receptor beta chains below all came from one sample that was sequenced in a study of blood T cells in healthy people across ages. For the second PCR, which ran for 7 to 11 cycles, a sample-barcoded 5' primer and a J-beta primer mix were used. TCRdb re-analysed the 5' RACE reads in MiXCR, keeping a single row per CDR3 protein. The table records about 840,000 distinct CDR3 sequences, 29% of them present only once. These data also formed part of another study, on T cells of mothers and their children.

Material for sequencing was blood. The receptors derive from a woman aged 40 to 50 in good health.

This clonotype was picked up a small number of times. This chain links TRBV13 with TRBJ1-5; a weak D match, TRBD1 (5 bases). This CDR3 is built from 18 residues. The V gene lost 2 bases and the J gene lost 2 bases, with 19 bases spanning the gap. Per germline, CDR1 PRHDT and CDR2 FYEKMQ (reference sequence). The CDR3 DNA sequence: TGTGCCAGCAGCTTAAGGGACCAGGCAGAGATGGGCAATCAGCCCCAGCATTTT. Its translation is CASSLRDQAEMGNQPQHF.

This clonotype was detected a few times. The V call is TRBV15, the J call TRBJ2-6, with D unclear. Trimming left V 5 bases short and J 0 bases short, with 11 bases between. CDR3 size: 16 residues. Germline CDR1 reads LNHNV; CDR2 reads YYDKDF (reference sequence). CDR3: CATSRGTDSGANVLTF. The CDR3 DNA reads TGTGCCACCAGCCGAGGAACAGACTCTGGGGCCAACGTCCTGACTTTC. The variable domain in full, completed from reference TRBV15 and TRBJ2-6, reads DAMVIQNPRYQVTQFGKPVTLSCSQTLNHNVMYWYQQKSSQAPKLLFHYYDKDFNNEADTPDNFQSRRPNTSFCFLDIRSPGLGDTAMYLCATSRGTDSGANVLTFGAGSRLTVL.

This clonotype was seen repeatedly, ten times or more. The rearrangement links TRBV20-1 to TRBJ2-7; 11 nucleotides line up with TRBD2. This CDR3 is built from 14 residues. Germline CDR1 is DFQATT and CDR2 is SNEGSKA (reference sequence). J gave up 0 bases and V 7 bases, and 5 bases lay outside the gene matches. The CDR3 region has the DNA TGCAGTGTCGGGACTAGCGGAACCTCCTACGAGCAGTACTTC. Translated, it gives CSVGTSGTSYEQYF.

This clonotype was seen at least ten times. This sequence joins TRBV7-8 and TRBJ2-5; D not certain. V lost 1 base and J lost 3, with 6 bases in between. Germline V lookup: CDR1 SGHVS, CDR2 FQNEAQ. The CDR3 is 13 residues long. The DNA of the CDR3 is TGTGCCAGCAGCTTAGACAGCAAAGAGACCCAGTACTTC. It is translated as CASSLDSKETQYF.